Presented here are 14 T cell receptor beta chains from one specimen sequenced in a study of blood T cell repertoires in COVID-19 (dated by TCRdb to 2020 to 2021). The library was produced with the immunoSEQ multiplex PCR assay. This is the immuneACCESS table as TCRdb keeps it, with only in-frame sequences that have V and J called. A part of the clones is gone; compared with another copy, unresolved V genes explain less than half, and the rest is unexplained. The table for this sample lists fewer than 250,000 clones; 65% to 85% of them were counted only once. Of the sample, 7.4% falls within the top ten clones. Material: PBMCs or T cells enriched from blood (not recorded which). The source is a woman aged 35 to 49 with acute COVID-19.

The V gene is TRBV12-3 or TRBV12-4, the J gene TRBJ1-1; a weak D match, TRBD1 (5 bases). Trimming took 3 bases from V and 7 from J, leaving 12 bases between them. The CDR3 length is 13 residues. CDR3 protein: CASSLTGQGEAFF. The CDR3 DNA is TGTGCCAGCAGTTTGACCGGGCAGGGTGAAGCTTTCTTT.

The rearrangement links TRBV19 to TRBJ2-1; 13 positions match TRBD2. The CDR3 totals 17 residues. Unmatched junction bases numbered 15, after V lost 7 bases and J lost 9 bases. Per germline, CDR1 LNHDA and CDR2 SQIVND (reference sequence). Here the CDR3 reads CASTYRGLAGKFGEQFF. CDR3 nucleotide sequence: TGTGCCAGTACCTACCGGGGACTAGCGGGAAAGTTCGGTGAGCAGTTCTTC.

The chain has TRBV6-5 and TRBJ2-3; D possibly corresponds to TRBD1 (6 bases). Germline V gene lookup returns CDR1 MNHEY and CDR2 SVGAGI. The CDR3 consists of 16 residues. Trimming left V 0 bases short and J 2 bases short, with 12 bases between. Here the CDR3 DNA reads TGTGCCAGCAGTTACTCGAGGGACACCTCCACAGATACGCAGTATTTT. Its protein product is CASSYSRDTSTDTQYF.

The chain employs TRBV7-2 and TRBJ2-1; 9 bases agree with TRBD2. There are 15 residues in the CDR3. Germline CDR1 SGHTA, CDR2 FQGNSA. The V and J ends lost 6 bases and 7 bases, in that order; junction bases with no gene match: 10. The CDR3 is CASRSLAGTRNEQFF. CDR3 nucleotides: TGTGCCAGCAGATCGCTAGCGGGAACGAGAAATGAGCAGTTCTTC.

This clone was recorded once. V and J are TRBV28 and TRBJ2-3, with D perhaps TRBD2 (6 bases). Germline assignment: CDR1 MDHEN and CDR2 SYDVKM. The ends were cut back, 2 bases at V and 6 bases at J, with 15 bases in the middle. This CDR3 comprises 15 residues. The CDR3 region has the DNA TGTGCCAGCAGTTTAAGGATCGGGGGTCTGGATACGCAGTATTTT. Translation gives CASSLRIGGLDTQYF.

The V and J genes are TRBV7-8 and TRBJ2-5; D is undetermined. Germline V gene data show CDR1 as SGHVS and CDR2 as FQNEAQ. This CDR3 has 13 amino acids. Trimming stripped 2 bases from V and 1 base from J, with 5 bases between. Here the CDR3 DNA reads TGTGCCAGCAGCTTAATTCGCCAAGAGACCCAGTACTTC. Residues: CASSLIRQETQYF.

The V call is TRBV28, the J call TRBJ2-1, with D hard to call. Trimming pared 5 bases from V and 1 base from J, leaving 9 bases between. This CDR3 contains 14 residues. Per germline, CDR1 MDHEN and CDR2 SYDVKM. The CDR3 DNA reads as TGTGCCAGCAGTCATAGTAATTCCTACAATGAGCAGTTCTTC. Amino acids: CASSHSNSYNEQFF. Drawing the rest from reference TRBV28 and TRBJ2-1, the complete variable domain is DVKVTQSSRYLVKRTGEKVFLECVQDMDHENMFWYRQDPGLGLRLIYFSYDVKMKEKGDIPEGYSVSREKKERFSLILESASTNQTSMYLCASSHSNSYNEQFFGPGTRLTVL.

V gene TRBV5-1 combines with J gene TRBJ2-1; 7 positions match TRBD1. The junction had 4 bases not matched to a gene; V was cut back by 1 base and J by 3 bases. CDR1 is SGHRS, CDR2 YFSETQ, per germline. CDR3 length: 15 amino acids. CDR3 in amino acids: CASSLRQGSYNEQFF. The CDR3 DNA reads TGCGCCAGCAGCTTGCGACAGGGCAGCTACAATGAGCAGTTCTTC.

The chain recombines TRBV5-1 with TRBJ2-7; 13 bases are a match to TRBD2. The CDR3 runs 15 residues. Per germline, CDR1 SGHRS and CDR2 YFSETQ. V dropped 3 bases and J dropped 3; count of bases not matched to a gene: 3. This CDR3 is CASSSGLAGVYEQYF. The CDR3, as DNA: TGCGCCAGCAGCTCAGGACTAGCGGGGGTCTACGAGCAGTACTTC.

This chain connects TRBV7-3 to TRBJ2-1; 7 positions match TRBD2. The CDR3 covers 17 residues. The trim removed 5 bases at V and 7 bases at J, leaving 17 bases unmatched. Germline V lookup: CDR1 SGHTA, CDR2 FQGTGA. This chain's CDR3 is CASSPSPFGGSGNEQFF. The CDR3, as DNA: TGTGCCAGCAGCCCAAGCCCCTTTGGCGGGAGCGGTAATGAGCAGTTCTTC.

The chain recombines TRBV5-6 with TRBJ2-7, with 8 bases that match TRBD2. J gave up 0 bases and V 0 bases, and 5 bases lay outside the gene matches. The germline CDR1 and CDR2 sequences are SGHDT and YYEEEE. CDR3 length: 16 amino acids. In DNA, the CDR3 is TGTGCCAGCAGCTTGGCGGGTAGCGGGGTCTCCTACGAGCAGTACTTC. Amino acids: CASSLAGSGVSYEQYF.

CDR3 loop: CASSWDRNTEAFF. CDR3 nucleotides: TGTGCCAGCAGCTGGGACAGGAACACTGAAGCTTTCTTT. The rearrangement uses TRBV7-2 and TRBJ1-1; 7 bases fit TRBD1. This CDR3 is built from 13 residues. V shed 4 bases, J shed 1 base, and the junction held 0 bases outside the gene matches. In germline, CDR1 is SGHTA, CDR2 FQGNSA.

V is TRBV12-3 or TRBV12-4 and J is TRBJ1-5; D unresolved. V lost 9 bases to trimming and J lost 0 bases, with 6 bases between them. This CDR3 contains 12 residues. CDR3 nucleotide sequence: TGTGCCAGTAGCTATAGCAATCAGCCCCAGCATTTT. It encodes CASSYSNQPQHF.

This sequence joins TRBV7-3 and TRBJ2-5, with TRBD2 identical over 9 bases. The CDR3 covers 15 residues. Germline assignment: CDR1 SGHTA and CDR2 FQGTGA. With V trimmed by 1 base and J by 5 bases, 5 bases remained unmatched. The CDR3 region is CASSLMREGRETQYF. In nucleotides, the CDR3 is TGTGCCAGCAGCTTAATGCGGGAGGGCCGGGAGACCCAGTACTTC.